The T cell receptor (beta chain) under discussion was sequenced for a study of blood T cell repertoires in COVID-19. This CDR3 has 12 amino acids. In germline, CDR1 is SGHDT, CDR2 YYEEEE. Trimming shortened V by 0 bases and J by 4 bases, and 5 bases separated the two germline ends. Using immunoSEQ multiplex PCR, the repertoire was profiled, and TCRdb retains in-frame clones only, with some absent. Among 490,000 or so clones listed, 70% to 90% were seen once. V is TRBV5-6 and J is TRBJ2-7; no firm D call. The origin of this receptor is a woman aged 40 to 50 who had recovered from COVID-19. Sequencing was done on a sample of PBMCs or T cells enriched from blood (not recorded which). The DNA of the CDR3 is TGTGCCAGCAGCTTGGCCGTTTACGAGCAGTACTTC. It translates to CASSLAVYEQYF.